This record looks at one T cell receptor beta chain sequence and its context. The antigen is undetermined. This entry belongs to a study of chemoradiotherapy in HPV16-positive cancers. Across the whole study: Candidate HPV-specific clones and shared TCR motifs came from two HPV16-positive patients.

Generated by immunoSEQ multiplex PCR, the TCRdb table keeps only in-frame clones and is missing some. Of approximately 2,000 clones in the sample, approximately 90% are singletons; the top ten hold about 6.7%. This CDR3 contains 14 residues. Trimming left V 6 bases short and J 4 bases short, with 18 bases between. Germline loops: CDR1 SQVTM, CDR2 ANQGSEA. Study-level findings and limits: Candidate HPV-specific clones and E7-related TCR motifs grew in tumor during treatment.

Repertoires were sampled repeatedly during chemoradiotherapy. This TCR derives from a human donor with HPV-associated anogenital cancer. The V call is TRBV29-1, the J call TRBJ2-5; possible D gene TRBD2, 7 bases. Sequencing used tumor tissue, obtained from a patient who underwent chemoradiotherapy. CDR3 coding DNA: TGCAGCGTGACTGGGGGGGACAACCCAGAGACCCAGTACTTC. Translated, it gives CSVTGGDNPETQYF.